The rows below give T cell receptor beta chains drawn from one sample of a study of blood T cells in healthy people across ages. TCRdb re-called the 5' RACE reads through MiXCR, storing one row per CDR3 protein. The sample contains roughly 1.5 million distinct CDR3 sequences, about 45% of which appear only once. The sample taken for sequencing was blood. All receptors come from a woman aged 18-29 years in good health. CDR3s include the opening cysteine and the closing phenylalanine or tryptophan. Fields, in order: V gene, D gene, J gene, clone size, CDR3 DNA, CDR3 protein. The D gene is left open where the match is weak. Size is stated for part of the rows, as once, few or many counts, or as a class when the clone is expanded.

>TRBV7-2|TRBD2|TRBJ2-1|few
TGTGCCAGCAGCTTAGACCTAGCGGGAAGTAGGGTGCAGTTCTTC
CASSLDLAGSRVQFF
>TRBV21-1|NA|TRBJ2-3|NA
TGTGCCAGCAGCAAAGGGTCAGGACTAGCATTATCAGCGAGCACAGATACGCAGTATTTT
CASSKGSGLALSASTDTQYF
>TRBV6-2/TRBV6-3|NA|TRBJ1-2|NA
TGTGCCACCGAAGGCGCGCGGGATGGCTACACCTTC
CATEGARDGYTF
>TRBV20-1|NA|TRBJ2-3|NA
TGCAGTGCTAGAGATCTGGGAAGAACCACAGATACGCAGTATTTT
CSARDLGRTTDTQYF
>TRBV6-5|NA|TRBJ1-1|few
TGTGCCAGCAGAGAATTGAACACTGAAGCTTTCTTT
CASRELNTEAFF
>TRBV27|NA|TRBJ2-5|many
TGTGCCAGCAGTTTAAGCGGGGAGACCCAGTACTTC
CASSLSGETQYF
>TRBV12-3/TRBV12-4|NA|TRBJ2-4|NA
TGTGCCAGCAGTTGGAAAAACATTCAGTACTTC
CASSWKNIQYF
>TRBV2|NA|TRBJ2-1|few
TGTGCCAGCGGCCTTAATAGGGAGAATGAGCAGTTCTTC
CASGLNRENEQFF
>TRBV12-3/TRBV12-4|NA|TRBJ2-5|NA
TGTGCCAGCAGGTCGACTCCCCAAGAGACCCAGTACTTC
CASRSTPQETQYF
>TRBV20-1|NA|TRBJ2-3|NA
TGCAGTGCTAGAGTGGGCTTCGGGGGCACAGATACGCAGTATTTT
CSARVGFGGTDTQYF
>TRBV7-9|TRBD1|TRBJ1-2|NA
TGTGCCAGCAGCCTATCGACAGGGTCTGACGCCTATGGCTACACCTTC
CASSLSTGSDAYGYTF
>TRBV28|NA|TRBJ2-1|NA
TGTGCCAGCAGTACCACCCAAGGTGAGCAGTTCTTC
CASSTTQGEQFF
>TRBV10-3|TRBD2|TRBJ2-1|NA
TGTGCCATCAGTGTAACACTAGCGGGGGGAAATGAGCAGTTCTTC
CAISVTLAGGNEQFF
>TRBV20-1|TRBD1|TRBJ1-2|NA
TGCAGTACTAGGGACAGGGGGCCGAAGTATGGCTACACCTTC
CSTRDRGPKYGYTF
>TRBV4-3|NA|TRBJ2-3|NA
TGCGCCAGCAGCCAAGGGGAAAGAGATACGCAGTATTTT
CASSQGERDTQYF
>TRBV4-3|NA|TRBJ1-4|few
TGCGCCAGCAGCCCAGCTACCGCCGGGATAAATGAAAAACTGTTTTTT
CASSPATAGINEKLFF
>TRBV18|NA|TRBJ1-6|few
TGTGCCAGCTCACCACCGGGCAGCTCCTATAATTCACCCCTCCACTTT
CASSPPGSSYNSPLHF
>TRBV7-2|NA|TRBJ1-1|few
TGTGCCAGCAGCTTTGGGTCTGATCTGTTCGGAGCTTTCTTT
CASSFGSDLFGAFF
>TRBV4-3|NA|TRBJ1-1|few
TGCGCCAGCAGCCAACAGGGTTGGAATGAAGCTTTCTTT
CASSQQGWNEAFF
>TRBV20-1|TRBD1|TRBJ1-5|NA
TGCAGTGCTACCCCAGGGGGAAATCCGTATGAGCCCCAGCATTTT
CSATPGGNPYEPQHF
>TRBV29-1|TRBD1|TRBJ1-1|NA
TGCAGCGTTGAAGTTGGGGACAGGGTAGCTGAAGCTTTCTTT
CSVEVGDRVAEAFF
>TRBV9|NA|TRBJ2-7|few
TGTGCCAGCAGCGTAGAGGCAGGGGGGATATCCTACGAGCAGTACTTC
CASSVEAGGISYEQYF
>TRBV2|TRBD2|TRBJ2-3|NA
TGTGCCAGCGGACTACTAGCGGGGGGGCCGGATACGCAGTATTTT
CASGLLAGGPDTQYF
>TRBV7-3|NA|TRBJ2-7|few
TGTGCCAGCAGCTTAACGGACGCTCCCTACGAGCAGTACTTC
CASSLTDAPYEQYF
>TRBV7-6|TRBD2|TRBJ2-7|NA
TGTGCCAGCAGCGCTAGCGGGGGGGCCGTCTCCTACGAGCAGTACTTC
CASSASGGAVSYEQYF